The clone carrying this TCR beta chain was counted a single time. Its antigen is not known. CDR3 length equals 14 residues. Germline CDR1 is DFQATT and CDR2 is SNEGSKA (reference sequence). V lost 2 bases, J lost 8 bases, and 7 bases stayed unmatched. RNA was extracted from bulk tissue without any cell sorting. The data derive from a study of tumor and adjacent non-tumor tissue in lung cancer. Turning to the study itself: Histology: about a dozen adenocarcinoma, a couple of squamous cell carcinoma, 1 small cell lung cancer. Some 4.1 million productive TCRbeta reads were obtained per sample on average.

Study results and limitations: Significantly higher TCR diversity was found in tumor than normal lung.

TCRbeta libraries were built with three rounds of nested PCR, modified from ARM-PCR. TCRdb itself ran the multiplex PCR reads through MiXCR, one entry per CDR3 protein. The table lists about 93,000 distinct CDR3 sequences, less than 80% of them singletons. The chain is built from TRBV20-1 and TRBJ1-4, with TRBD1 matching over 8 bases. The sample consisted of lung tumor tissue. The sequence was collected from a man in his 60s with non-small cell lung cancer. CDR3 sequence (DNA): TGCAGTGCTAGACCTGGACAGGGAGGAGAAAAACTGTTTTTT. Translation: CSARPGQGGEKLFF.